The rows below give T cell receptor beta chains drawn from one sample of a study of yellow fever vaccine responses in identical twins. TCRdb recomputed calls from the RT-PCR reads with MiXCR, one row per CDR3 protein. The data hold about 3,000 distinct CDR3 sequences, with 87% observed a single time. The material was T cells from blood (PBMCs), unsorted or a sorted subset (not recorded which), obtained before or after yellow fever vaccination (not recorded which). The receptors here all came from a woman between 18 and 29 years old who received the yellow fever vaccine. Both conserved end residues are part of each CDR3. A D gene is named only where the DNA matches it firmly. For some rows the clone size is stated as once, few or many, or as a class when expanded; others skip it.

d_call: -
j_call: TRBJ2-2
v_call: TRBV18
clone_size: -
cdr3_nt: TGTGCCAGCTCACCAGACGGCACCGGGGAGCTGTTTTTT
cdr3_aa: CASSPDGTGELFF

d_call: TRBD1
j_call: TRBJ2-4
v_call: TRBV11-3
clone_size: -
cdr3_nt: TGTGCCAGCAGCCGACCACAACAGGGGTACATTCAGTACTTC
cdr3_aa: CASSRPQQGYIQYF

d_call: -
j_call: TRBJ2-3
v_call: TRBV2
clone_size: -
cdr3_nt: TGTGCCAGCAGTGAAGCGCTTCGTCTAGCGACACACACAGATACGCAGTATTTT
cdr3_aa: CASSEALRLATHTDTQYF

d_call: TRBD1
j_call: TRBJ2-7
v_call: TRBV7-9
clone_size: -
cdr3_nt: TGTGCCAGCAGCTTAGGGGGACAGGGGGCGTCCGAGCAGTACTTC
cdr3_aa: CASSLGGQGASEQYF

d_call: -
j_call: TRBJ2-1
v_call: TRBV12-3/TRBV12-4
clone_size: -
cdr3_nt: TGTGCCAGCAGTTTATCGGGGCTGGGGGACATCCATGAGCAGTTCTTC
cdr3_aa: CASSLSGLGDIHEQFF

d_call: -
j_call: TRBJ1-1
v_call: TRBV29-1
clone_size: once
cdr3_nt: TGCAGCCTCATACGGCCAGGGGTGAACACTGAAGCTTTCTTT
cdr3_aa: CSLIRPGVNTEAFF

d_call: -
j_call: TRBJ2-5
v_call: TRBV5-1
clone_size: once
cdr3_nt: TGCGCCAGCAGCACCGTTGAGGAGACCCAGTACTTC
cdr3_aa: CASSTVEETQYF

d_call: -
j_call: TRBJ2-2
v_call: TRBV11-2
clone_size: -
cdr3_nt: TGTGCCAGCAGCTTAGGGGGGCCTACCGGGGAGCTGTTTTTT
cdr3_aa: CASSLGGPTGELFF

d_call: TRBD2
j_call: TRBJ2-7
v_call: TRBV10-3
clone_size: once
cdr3_nt: TGTGCCATCAGTGGAGGACTAGCGATAGAGCCTTACGAGCAGTACTTC
cdr3_aa: CAISGGLAIEPYEQYF

d_call: -
j_call: TRBJ1-5
v_call: TRBV11-1
clone_size: -
cdr3_nt: TGTGCCAGCAGCTTAGGCGGCAGTGTAAATAGCATTCAGCCCCAGCATTTT
cdr3_aa: CASSLGGSVNSIQPQHF

d_call: -
j_call: TRBJ2-1
v_call: TRBV18
clone_size: few
cdr3_nt: TGTGCCAGCTCACCACAACAGGGTGGGGGCAATGAGCAGTTCTTC
cdr3_aa: CASSPQQGGGNEQFF

d_call: -
j_call: TRBJ2-2
v_call: TRBV20-1
clone_size: once
cdr3_nt: TGCAGTGCTAGGCCCTCCAACACCGGGGAGCTGTTTTTT
cdr3_aa: CSARPSNTGELFF

d_call: -
j_call: TRBJ1-4
v_call: TRBV7-9
clone_size: -
cdr3_nt: TGTGCCAGCAGCTTAGATAGGGATGAAAAACTGTTTTTT
cdr3_aa: CASSLDRDEKLFF

d_call: -
j_call: TRBJ1-1
v_call: TRBV19
clone_size: -
cdr3_nt: TGTGCCAGTAGAGCCTCCATGAACACTGAAGCTTTCTTT
cdr3_aa: CASRASMNTEAFF

d_call: TRBD1
j_call: TRBJ2-5
v_call: TRBV9
clone_size: -
cdr3_nt: TGTGCCAGCAGCGGCTCGACAGGGCCTCAAGAGACCCAGTACTTC
cdr3_aa: CASSGSTGPQETQYF

d_call: -
j_call: TRBJ2-3
v_call: TRBV30
clone_size: -
cdr3_nt: TGTGCCTGGAGTGTTAGCACAGATACGCAGTATTTT
cdr3_aa: CAWSVSTDTQYF

d_call: -
j_call: TRBJ2-1
v_call: TRBV12-3/TRBV12-4
clone_size: -
cdr3_nt: TGTGCCAGCAGCCAACGACGGGCCTCCTACAATGAGCAGTTCTTC
cdr3_aa: CASSQRRASYNEQFF

d_call: TRBD2
j_call: TRBJ2-1
v_call: TRBV5-1
clone_size: -
cdr3_nt: TGCGCCAGCAGGCGGACTAGCGGGGGGGCATTCAATGAGCAGTTCTTC
cdr3_aa: CASRRTSGGAFNEQFF

d_call: TRBD1
j_call: TRBJ2-7
v_call: TRBV7-3
clone_size: -
cdr3_nt: TGTGCCAGCAGCTTAAGTGGGACAGGGGGCTCCTACGAGCAGTACTTC
cdr3_aa: CASSLSGTGGSYEQYF

d_call: TRBD2
j_call: TRBJ2-7
v_call: TRBV15
clone_size: -
cdr3_nt: TGTGCCACCAGCAGAGAACCCAGCGGGGGGAACTACGAGCAGTACTTC
cdr3_aa: CATSREPSGGNYEQYF

d_call: -
j_call: TRBJ1-5
v_call: TRBV23-1
clone_size: -
cdr3_nt: TGCGCCAGCAGTCAATCGGAGGATCAGCCCCAGCATTTT
cdr3_aa: CASSQSEDQPQHF

d_call: TRBD1
j_call: TRBJ2-7
v_call: TRBV29-1
clone_size: once
cdr3_nt: TGCAGCGTTCCCGGGACAGGGAGAAACTACGAGCAGTACTTC
cdr3_aa: CSVPGTGRNYEQYF

d_call: -
j_call: TRBJ2-7
v_call: TRBV29-1
clone_size: few
cdr3_nt: TGCAGCGTTGGGACGGGCATCTACGAGCAGTACTTC
cdr3_aa: CSVGTGIYEQYF

d_call: -
j_call: TRBJ2-2
v_call: TRBV24-1
clone_size: -
cdr3_nt: TGTGCCACCAGTGATTACCCGGGGACCGGGGAGCTGTTTTTT
cdr3_aa: CATSDYPGTGELFF

d_call: TRBD1
j_call: TRBJ1-2
v_call: TRBV5-1
clone_size: -
cdr3_nt: TGCGCCAGCAGCTCCGGGGACAGTAAAAACTATGGCTACACCTTC
cdr3_aa: CASSSGDSKNYGYTF

d_call: TRBD2
j_call: TRBJ2-3
v_call: TRBV11-2
clone_size: -
cdr3_nt: TGTGCCAGCAGCTTACCCAGCGGGATGGGTACGCAGTATTTT
cdr3_aa: CASSLPSGMGTQYF

d_call: -
j_call: TRBJ1-2
v_call: TRBV3-1
clone_size: -
cdr3_nt: TGTGCCAGCAGCCAGCTACAGGGAGGATCGGATGGCTACACCTTC
cdr3_aa: CASSQLQGGSDGYTF

d_call: TRBD1
j_call: TRBJ2-5
v_call: TRBV5-4
clone_size: -
cdr3_nt: TGTGCCAGCAGTCAGGGGGCGGGACAAGAGACCCAGTACTTC
cdr3_aa: CASSQGAGQETQYF

d_call: -
j_call: TRBJ2-7
v_call: TRBV7-6
clone_size: -
cdr3_nt: TGTGCCAGCAGCCTCGGCTCGCCGGGTTTTTCCCTCTACGAGCAGTACTTC
cdr3_aa: CASSLGSPGFSLYEQYF

d_call: -
j_call: TRBJ1-2
v_call: TRBV29-1
clone_size: -
cdr3_nt: TGCAGCGTTGAACTAAACGGGGGAAGGAACACCTTC
cdr3_aa: CSVELNGGRNTF

d_call: -
j_call: TRBJ2-2
v_call: TRBV28
clone_size: -
cdr3_nt: TGTGCCAGCAGTTTATGGGACAACACCGGGGAGCTGTTTTTT
cdr3_aa: CASSLWDNTGELFF

d_call: -
j_call: TRBJ1-5
v_call: TRBV19
clone_size: once
cdr3_nt: TGTGCCAGTAGTACCGGGACGGTGGCGTATCAGCCCCAGCATTTT
cdr3_aa: CASSTGTVAYQPQHF

d_call: TRBD2
j_call: TRBJ2-5
v_call: TRBV29-1
clone_size: -
cdr3_nt: TGCAGCGTTGCAACTAGCGGGAGGGTGGAGACCCAGTACTTC
cdr3_aa: CSVATSGRVETQYF